What follows are 25 T cell receptor beta chains derived from one specimen sequenced in a study of STAT5B mutations in CD4+ large granular lymphocyte leukemia. The method was immunoSEQ multiplex PCR; TCRdb's version includes in-frame clones alone and lacks a portion of them. The sample shows approximately 20,000 clones, approximately 84% of them seen only once. Sequencing was performed on CD4+ T cells from blood buffy coats. These receptors originate from a human donor in good health.

The CDR3 sequence is CASSQGTSPNEKLFF. As DNA, the CDR3 is TGTGCCAGCAGTCAGGGGACTAGTCCTAATGAAAAACTGTTTTTT. The chain carries TRBV2 and TRBJ1-4; TRBD1 might be the D (6 bases). Germline CDR1 and CDR2: SNHLY and FYNNEI. The CDR3 has 15 amino acids. V shed 5 bases and J shed 3 bases, with 13 bases lying between them.

The chain joins TRBV6-6 to TRBJ1-1; no clear D. CDR1 and CDR2 from the germline V gene are MNHNY and SVGAGI (reference sequence). V was clipped by 4 bases and J by 1 base, with 7 bases between them. This CDR3 comprises 13 residues. CDR3 nucleotides: TGTGCCAGCAGTTCCTCATCGAACACTGAAGCTTTCTTT. It translates to CASSSSSNTEAFF.

The chain recombines TRBV19 with TRBJ2-3; tentative D call: TRBD2 (5 bases). V shed 3 bases and J shed 5 bases, with 18 bases lying between them. Germline CDR1 is LNHDA and CDR2 is SQIVND (reference sequence). The CDR3 has 16 amino acids. The CDR3 DNA reads TGTGCCAGTAGTATCTCGTGGGTGGGAGCAGAAGATACGCAGTATTTT. Translated: CASSISWVGAEDTQYF.

V usage is TRBV10-1 and J usage is TRBJ2-5; 7 nucleotides line up with TRBD2. Germline V gene lookup returns CDR1 WNHNN and CDR2 SYGVQD (reference sequence). The CDR3 has 15 amino acids. Trimming removed 4 bases from V and 5 bases from J; junction bases left unmatched: 10. The CDR3 sequence: CASSVGAGIFETQYF. CDR3 in DNA: TGCGCCAGCAGTGTCGGAGCGGGAATTTTTGAGACCCAGTACTTC.

The CDR3: CASSIRDDSYNEQFF. CDR3 sequence (DNA): TGTGCCAGCAGCATCCGGGACGACTCCTACAATGAGCAGTTCTTC. The chain employs TRBV9 and TRBJ2-1, with D perhaps TRBD1 or TRBD2 (5 bases each). CDR3 length: 15 amino acids. The V and J ends lost 4 bases and 0 bases respectively, with 11 bases between them. Germline V lookup: CDR1 SGDLS, CDR2 YYNGEE.

The V gene is TRBV15, the J gene TRBJ2-5, with 14 bases that match TRBD2. The CDR3 has 16 amino acids. V shed 2 bases and J 5 bases; nucleotides not matched to a gene: 4. Per the germline V gene, CDR1 is LNHNV and CDR2 is YYDKDF (reference sequence). CDR3 nucleotides: TGTGCCACCAGCAGATCGGGGACTAGCGGGAGTGAGACCCAGTACTTC. Protein product: CATSRSGTSGSETQYF.

A few counts support this clone. This chain uses TRBV27 with TRBJ1-5; D gene uncertain. This CDR3 is built from 13 residues. Germline CDR1 MNHEY, CDR2 SMNVEV (reference sequence). V lost 8 bases to trimming and J lost 5 bases, with 13 bases between them. For the CDR3, the DNA is TGTGCCAGCTCCCCTCGGGAGGATCAGCCCCAGCATTTT. This sequence encodes CASSPREDQPQHF.

This chain uses TRBV28 with TRBJ2-3, with TRBD2 identical over 7 bases. This CDR3 comprises 15 residues. Germline V lookup: CDR1 MDHEN, CDR2 SYDVKM. The ends lost 5 bases at V and 2 bases at J; junction bases unmatched: 7. This CDR3 reads CASSPESGDTDTQYF. The DNA of the CDR3 is TGTGCCAGCAGTCCAGAAAGCGGGGACACAGATACGCAGTATTTT.

V gene TRBV7-2 combines with J gene TRBJ2-3; D is uncertain. The CDR3 extends over 16 amino acids. Looked up from germline, CDR1 is SGHTA and CDR2 is FQGNSA. The V end was cut by 1 base, the J end by 0 bases, with 11 bases between. DNA of the CDR3: TGTGCCAGCAGCTTAGGAGTAGCTCGTAGCACAGATACGCAGTATTTT. As protein: CASSLGVARSTDTQYF.

J is TRBJ2-7 and V is TRBV19; D remains ambiguous. Trimming pared 1 base from V and 2 bases from J, leaving 9 bases between. The length of the CDR3 is 14 residues. Germline V gene data show CDR1 as LNHDA and CDR2 as SQIVND (reference sequence). The CDR3 here is CASSIAGQAYEQYF. In DNA, the CDR3 is TGTGCCAGTAGTATAGCGGGTCAAGCCTACGAGCAGTACTTC.

The chain joins TRBV9 to TRBJ2-1, with 12 bases matching TRBD2. The CDR3 sequence is 17 residues long. With 0 bases clipped from V and 9 bases from J, the junction kept 10 bases outside the gene matches. The V gene's germline CDR1 is SGDLS and CDR2 YYNGEE. The DNA for the CDR3 is TGTGCCAGCAGCGTAGTCACCCAGGGACTAGCGGGCGGTGAGCAGTTCTTC. Its translation is CASSVVTQGLAGGEQFF.

This clone turned up a few times. The chain has TRBV6-1 and TRBJ2-2; 8 bases are shared with TRBD1. The CDR3 contains 14 residues. V lost 8 bases to trimming and J lost 1 base; unmatched junction nucleotides: 3. Germline-derived CDR1 and CDR2 are MNHNS and SASEGT. The CDR3 loop reads CASSGQGNTGELFF. CDR3 bases: TGTGCCAGCTCCGGACAGGGGAACACCGGGGAGCTGTTTTTT.

The chain links TRBV5-5 to TRBJ2-7, with D perhaps given as TRBD1 or TRBD2 (5 bases each). CDR1 is SGHKS, CDR2 YYEKEE, per germline (reference sequence). V was cut by 4 bases and J by 0 bases, with 14 bases left in between. The CDR3 is made up of 15 amino acids. CDR3 nucleotide sequence: TGTGCCAGCAGCCGATTGGGGGTTAGCTCCTACGAGCAGTACTTC. It codes for CASSRLGVSSYEQYF.

V is TRBV18 and J is TRBJ2-5, with D maybe TRBD1 (5 bases). The V gene lost 6 bases and the J gene lost 1 base, with 12 bases spanning the gap. The CDR3 loop spans 14 amino acids. Germline V CDR1 and CDR2: KGHSH, LQKENI. The CDR3 protein is CASSPRQLQETQYF. The DNA for the CDR3 is TGTGCCAGCTCGCCGCGACAGCTCCAAGAGACCCAGTACTTC.

CDR3 residues: CASSGGQALYYGYTF. CDR3 sequence (DNA): TGTGCCAGCAGTGGGGGACAGGCCCTCTACTATGGCTACACCTTC. J is TRBJ1-2 and V is TRBV6-1, with 8 bases lining up with TRBD1. With V trimmed by 4 bases and J by 3 bases, 7 bases remained unmatched. Germline CDR1 reads MNHNS; CDR2 reads SASEGT. The CDR3 extends over 15 amino acids.

The genes are TRBV29-1 and TRBJ1-2; 8 bases agree with TRBD1. The CDR3 length is 14 residues. J lost 6 bases, V lost 6 bases, and 12 bases had no gene match. Per germline, CDR1 SQVTM and CDR2 ANQGSEA. The CDR3 nucleotides are TGCAGCGTGACCCGGGGAGGACAGGGCGATGGCTACACCTTC. This encodes CSVTRGGQGDGYTF. The whole variable domain, remainder taken from reference TRBV29-1 and TRBJ1-2, is SAVISQKPSRDICQRGTSLTIQCQVDSQVTMMFWYRQQPGQSLTLIATANQGSEATYESGFVIDKFPISRPNLTFSTLTVSNMSPEDSSIYLCSVTRGGQGDGYTFGSGTRLTVV.

The chain joins TRBV10-3 to TRBJ2-7; maybe TRBD2 (6 bases). Germline V gene sequence: CDR1 ENHRY, CDR2 SYGVKD. The CDR3 length is 14 residues. Trimming shortened V by 4 bases and J by 1 base, and 11 bases separated the two germline ends. This chain's CDR3 is CAISVGGVSYEQYF. CDR3 coding DNA: TGTGCCATCAGTGTAGGAGGGGTATCCTACGAGCAGTACTTC.

This clone showed up just a few times. This chain uses TRBV30 with TRBJ1-1; a weak D match, TRBD1 (6 bases). Germline V gene sequence: CDR1 GTSNPN, CDR2 SVGIG (reference sequence). This CDR3 has 13 amino acids. Trimming cost V 5 bases and J 8 bases, with 18 bases left between them. CDR3 amino acids: CAWFRLGGWEAFF. CDR3 coding DNA: TGTGCCTGGTTCCGCCTAGGGGGGTGGGAAGCTTTCTTT.

This clone was observed once. The V and J genes are TRBV9 and TRBJ1-2; 10 bases fit TRBD1. The V gene's germline CDR1 is SGDLS and CDR2 YYNGEE. V was clipped by 4 bases and J by 6 bases; unmatched bases: 6. The CDR3 is 14 residues long. The CDR3 DNA reads as TGTGCCAGCAGCCCTAAGACAGGGGGCGATGGCTACACCTTC. Translation: CASSPKTGGDGYTF.

This rearrangement joins TRBV2 to TRBJ1-1; D perhaps matches TRBD1 (5 bases). The germline gives CDR1 SNHLY, CDR2 FYNNEI. CDR3 length: 12 amino acids. V was pared by 7 bases and J by 9 bases, with 15 bases between. The CDR3 protein is CASIYLGDQAFF. In nucleotides, the CDR3 is TGTGCCAGCATTTACCTCGGGGACCAAGCTTTCTTT.

The rearrangement joins TRBV18 to TRBJ2-5, with 7 bases matching TRBD1. V gave up 6 bases and J gave up 5 bases; unmatched junction bases: 9. Germline V gene lookup returns CDR1 KGHSH and CDR2 LQKENI. This CDR3 contains 14 residues. CDR3 sequence (DNA): TGTGCCAGCTCGCGACCCGAAGGGGGCGAGACCCAGTACTTC. It encodes CASSRPEGGETQYF.

In its sample, this clone was seen a few times. This CDR3 is CASSLRTGKPYEQYF. In DNA, the CDR3 is TGCGCCAGCAGCCTTAGGACAGGGAAGCCCTACGAGCAGTACTTC. This sequence joins TRBV4-1 and TRBJ2-7, with TRBD1 matching 8 bases. CDR3 size: 15 residues. Germline V gene data show CDR1 as MGHRA and CDR2 as YSYEKL. With 4 bases clipped from V and 2 bases from J, the junction kept 7 bases outside the gene matches.

This chain links TRBV18 with TRBJ1-1; D remains ambiguous. The CDR3 totals 13 residues. The V end was cut by 2 bases, the J end by 1 base, with 5 bases between. From germline, CDR1 is KGHSH and CDR2 LQKENI. The CDR3 sequence: CASSPNGNTEAFF. In nucleotides, the CDR3 is TGTGCCAGCTCACCAAACGGGAACACTGAAGCTTTCTTT.

The CDR3 loop is CAWNPGTSGRYEQYF. CDR3 in DNA: TGTGCCTGGAACCCAGGGACTAGCGGACGTTACGAGCAGTACTTC. The chain has TRBV30 and TRBJ2-7; 11 bases are a match to TRBD2. This CDR3 is built from 15 residues. After removal of 4 bases from V and 4 bases from J, the junction contained 9 bases not matched to a gene. From germline, CDR1 is GTSNPN and CDR2 SVGIG (reference sequence).

The V and J genes are TRBV29-1 and TRBJ2-1; 8 bases match TRBD1. Per germline, CDR1 SQVTM and CDR2 ANQGSEA. V shed 5 bases and J 4 bases; nucleotides not matched to a gene: 1. The CDR3 totals 12 residues. The CDR3 nucleotides read TGCAGCGTTTGGGACAGGTACAATGAGCAGTTCTTC. Encoded protein: CSVWDRYNEQFF.